The rows below give T cell receptor beta chains drawn from one sample of a study of CD8 T cells in ankylosing spondylitis. Via MiXCR, TCRdb re-called the 5' RACE reads, giving one row per CDR3 protein. The table lists some 140,000 distinct CDR3 sequences, approximately 7.4% of them singletons. The sample taken for sequencing was blood, either unsorted or a sorted T cell fraction (not recorded which). The receptors come from a female donor with ankylosing spondylitis or in good health (not recorded which). CDR3s include the opening cysteine and the closing phenylalanine or tryptophan. A D gene is named only where the DNA matches it firmly. Size tells how often a clone was seen (once, few, many) or the class of an expanded clone, and some rows leave it out.

d_call j_call clone_size v_call cdr3_nt cdr3_aa
TRBD1 TRBJ1-5 NA TRBV12-3/TRBV12-4 TGTGCCAGCAGTTTACGCGCGCCAGGGGGCTCGGGGCAGCCCCAGCATTTT CASSLRAPGGSGQPQHF
TRBD2 TRBJ2-7 NA TRBV28 TGTGCCAGCAGAGCCTTACGGGGGGGAACAGGCTACGAGCAGTACTTC CASRALRGGTGYEQYF
TRBD2 TRBJ2-7 many TRBV4-1 TGCGCCAGCAGCCAAGATCCGACTAGCGGGCGTTCCTACGAGCAGTACTTC CASSQDPTSGRSYEQYF
NA TRBJ1-2 many TRBV11-2 TGTGCCAGCAGCTCCACGCGACGGGTCTATGGCTACACCTTC CASSSTRRVYGYTF
NA TRBJ1-1 NA TRBV5-5 TGTGCCAGCAGTCCGAGGGGGGGCTTGGTTTCGAACACTGAAGCTTTCTTT CASSPRGGLVSNTEAFF
NA TRBJ2-1 many TRBV18 TGTGCCAGCACACTCCAAATCGATGAGCAGTTCTTC CASTLQIDEQFF
TRBD1 TRBJ1-2 many TRBV29-1 TGCAGCGTTGGAGAGGGACAGGGGCGTGCGTACACCTTC CSVGEGQGRAYTF
NA TRBJ2-7 many TRBV11-2 TGTGCCAGCAGCTTCGGGATGGGGGCGTACGAGCAGTACTTC CASSFGMGAYEQYF
TRBD1 TRBJ2-1 many TRBV3-1 TGTGCCAGCAGCCAAAAAGGGGGCATACATGAGCAGTTCTTC CASSQKGGIHEQFF
TRBD2 TRBJ2-5 many TRBV3-1 TGTGCCAGCAGCCAACCCGGGGGGGTGGAAGAGACCCAGTACTTC CASSQPGGVEETQYF
NA TRBJ2-1 many TRBV27 TGTGCCTCCCGACCCGGGGTTAACAATGAGCAGTTCTTC CASRPGVNNEQFF
NA TRBJ1-5 NA TRBV7-9 TGTGCCAGCAGCTTATATGGTCAAGGGAATCAGCCCCAGCATTTT CASSLYGQGNQPQHF
TRBD1 TRBJ1-5 many TRBV27 TGTGCCAGCAAGTCAGGGGGCTATAGCAATCAGCCCCAGCATTTT CASKSGGYSNQPQHF
NA TRBJ1-3 many TRBV9 TGTGCCAGCGAAAATACAGGGCCTGGAAACACCATATATTTT CASENTGPGNTIYF
NA TRBJ1-1 many TRBV29-1 TGCAGCGTTGAGGTCGGGATGAACACTGAAGCTTTCTTT CSVEVGMNTEAFF
NA TRBJ2-2 many TRBV5-1 TGCGCCAGCAGCTTGGAAGCTAGTGGACAAATGGGGGAGCTGTTTTTT CASSLEASGQMGELFF
NA TRBJ2-7 many TRBV7-2 TGTGCCAGCAGCTTGGCTAGCCAGTTACGTTCCTACGAGCAGTACTTC CASSLASQLRSYEQYF
NA TRBJ2-2 few TRBV5-1 TGCGCCAGCAGCTTCGACGACGGACCGAACACCGGGGAGCTGTTTTTT CASSFDDGPNTGELFF
TRBD1 TRBJ2-7 many TRBV24-1 TGTGCCACCAGTGAAACCGGGACAGGGTTCCACGAGCAGTACTTC CATSETGTGFHEQYF
TRBD2 TRBJ2-1 many TRBV7-9 TGTGCCAGCAGCGGACGAATACTAGCGGGGGTTTACAATGAGCAGTTCTTC CASSGRILAGVYNEQFF
TRBD1 TRBJ2-3 many TRBV4-3 TGCGCCAGCAGCCAAGACCTTACCCAGGGGGTCAGCACAGATACGCAGTATTTT CASSQDLTQGVSTDTQYF
NA TRBJ1-4 many TRBV12-3/TRBV12-4 TGTGCCAGCAGTTTAGAGGTCGGGGTCGGACGGAACCTCGCAACTAATGAAAAACTGTTTTTT CASSLEVGVGRNLATNEKLFF
TRBD2 TRBJ2-3 many TRBV28 TGTGCCACAAGCGGGGGCGCGGCAGATACGCAGTATTTT CATSGGAADTQYF
TRBD2 TRBJ2-5 many TRBV3-1 TGTGCCAGCAGCCAAGATCGGAGCGGGGGGCATGAGACCCAGTACTTC CASSQDRSGGHETQYF
NA TRBJ1-1 many TRBV5-1 TGCGCCAGCAGCGAGTCAGGGGAAGCTTTCTTT CASSESGEAFF
NA TRBJ1-5 many TRBV12-3/TRBV12-4 TGTGCCAGCAGTTTAATCGGCGGGTATAGCAATCAGCCCCAGCATTTT CASSLIGGYSNQPQHF
NA TRBJ1-2 many TRBV7-3 TGTGCCAGCAGCCCGGGCATAGTACGGGGCTACACCTTC CASSPGIVRGYTF
TRBD2 TRBJ2-5 few TRBV20-1 TGCAGTGCTAACGGCGTAGCGGGGAGACAGGAGACCCAGTACTTC CSANGVAGRQETQYF
NA TRBJ1-5 many TRBV24-1 TGTGCCACCAGCGAGGGACTAAATCAGCCCCAGCATTTT CATSEGLNQPQHF
NA TRBJ1-6 many TRBV5-1 TGCGCCAGCAGCCTAAAACATAATTCACCCCTCCACTTT CASSLKHNSPLHF
NA TRBJ1-1 many TRBV10-2 TGCGCCAGCAGTGAGTCGAGGGGGGGAGAGGCTTTCTTT CASSESRGGEAFF
NA TRBJ2-3 many TRBV28 TGTGCCAGCAGTTTCAGGGACAAAATCGTCACAGATACGCAGTATTTT CASSFRDKIVTDTQYF
NA TRBJ1-1 many TRBV12-3/TRBV12-4 TGTGCCAGCAGTTTCTTCGGGTTGAACACTGAAGCTTTCTTT CASSFFGLNTEAFF
NA TRBJ1-2 NA TRBV30 TGTTCCTGGAGGGAGCGCTCAGGAGATGGCTACACCTTC CSWRERSGDGYTF
TRBD1 TRBJ2-2 few TRBV7-9 TGTGCCAGCAGCCGAACCGGGACAGGGAGCACCGGGGAGCTGTTTTTT CASSRTGTGSTGELFF
TRBD1 TRBJ2-1 many TRBV28 TGTGCCACCACCACCCCGACAGGGGACGAGTTCTTC CATTTPTGDEFF
TRBD1 TRBJ2-6 NA TRBV28 TGTGCCAGCAGTTCGGGACAGGGCCGGGGGGGGGCCAACGTCCTGACTTTC CASSSGQGRGGANVLTF
TRBD2 TRBJ2-7 NA TRBV27 TGTGCCAGCAGTTGGGGCGGGGGAGGCAGGAAGCCCTACGAGCAGTACTTC CASSWGGGGRKPYEQYF
NA TRBJ1-1 many TRBV25-1 TGTGCCAGCAGTGAAATGGGGAGGGATGAAGCTTTCTTT CASSEMGRDEAFF
NA TRBJ1-4 many TRBV7-2 TGTGCCAGCAGCTTATCTCAGGCTGAAAAACTGTTTTTT CASSLSQAEKLFF
TRBD1 TRBJ1-6 many TRBV7-8 TGTGCCAGCAGCCAGGACAGGACCTATTCACCCCTCCACTTT CASSQDRTYSPLHF
NA TRBJ1-1 NA TRBV7-9 TGTGCCAGCGCTAATTTGATGAACACTGAAGCTTTCTTT CASANLMNTEAFF
NA TRBJ2-4 many TRBV12-3/TRBV12-4 TGTGCCAGCAGTTTTCGGGGGGCTAGAAACATTCAGTACTTC CASSFRGARNIQYF
NA TRBJ1-6 NA TRBV20-1 TGCAGTGCTATTCCGGACACAAGCTGGAGCTCCTATAATTCACCCCTCCACTTT CSAIPDTSWSSYNSPLHF
NA TRBJ2-5 many TRBV2 TGTGCCAGCACCGACAGGTCGTCTGAGACCCAGTACTTC CASTDRSSETQYF
NA TRBJ2-1 many TRBV20-1 TGCAGTGCTAGGGATACAGGCTTGCCTAACAATGAGCAGTTCTTC CSARDTGLPNNEQFF
NA TRBJ2-5 many TRBV5-1 TGCGCCAGCAGCTTGGCAGGCAGTCAAGAGACCCAGTACTTC CASSLAGSQETQYF
NA TRBJ2-1 NA TRBV5-5 TGTGCCAGCAGCTCACCCGGGACGGCTAGCTCCTACAATGAGCAGTTCTTC CASSSPGTASSYNEQFF
NA TRBJ2-3 many TRBV20-1 TGCAGTGCTACCACTCCACAACCCAGCACAGATACGCAGTATTTT CSATTPQPSTDTQYF
TRBD1 TRBJ2-5 many TRBV9 TGTGCCAGCAGCGCCCTTCTAAGTTCAGGGGGCATGGAGACCCAGTACTTC CASSALLSSGGMETQYF
NA TRBJ2-2 NA TRBV7-2 TGTGCCAGCAGCCGATCTCCCGACAGGGCGGGAACCGGGGAGCTGTTTTTT CASSRSPDRAGTGELFF
TRBD2 TRBJ2-7 many TRBV2 TGTGCCAGCACGAGGACTAGGACCTCCTACGAGCAGTACTTC CASTRTRTSYEQYF
NA TRBJ2-5 many TRBV2 TGTGCCAGCAGTGGAGAGACCCAGTACTTC CASSGETQYF
TRBD1 TRBJ2-3 NA TRBV9 TGTGCCAGCAGTGGACAGGGAGATAGAGGATCGTACACAGATACGCAGTATTTT CASSGQGDRGSYTDTQYF
NA TRBJ2-7 many TRBV20-1 TGCAGTGCTAGAAACGGATCCTACGAGCAGTACTTC CSARNGSYEQYF
NA TRBJ1-2 many TRBV7-2 TGTGCCAGCAGCGCGGACAGACTTAACTATGGCTACACCTTC CASSADRLNYGYTF
NA TRBJ2-1 NA TRBV7-9 TGTGCCAGCCCCCCCGTTGTGGCCAATGAGCAGTTCTTC CASPPVVANEQFF
NA TRBJ1-3 NA TRBV5-1 TGCGCCAGCAGCCCCAGCCAAATCTCTGGAAACACCATATATTTT CASSPSQISGNTIYF
NA TRBJ2-1 many TRBV5-1 TGCGCCAGCAGCCCGGGCCACAGCTCCTACAATGAGCAGTTCTTC CASSPGHSSYNEQFF